This TCR beta chain was identified in a study of CD8 T cells in Susac syndrome. Whole-study findings and limits: The study conceded that relatively few individuals underwent its TCR sequencing and HLA analysis.

This clonotype has only one observation. The antigen is unknown. V was cut by 0 bases and J by 4 bases, with 12 bases left in between. The CDR3 is 14 amino acids. Germline CDR1 reads GTSNPN; CDR2 reads SVGIG (reference sequence). The RNA, about 0.45 to 1 ug, was put through reverse transcription using random hexamers. TCRdb itself ran the immunoSEQ multiplex PCR reads through MiXCR, one entry per CDR3 protein. The profile shows around 160,000 distinct CDR3 sequences, 93% of them singletons. Sequenced: CD4+ T cells from PBMCs. The chain carries TRBV30 and TRBJ1-1; D remains unclear. The TCR originated in a human donor in good health. Written as DNA, the CDR3 is TGTGCCTGGAGTGTAATTTCAGGAGGCACTGAAGCTTTCTTT. Amino acid sequence: CAWSVISGGTEAFF.